The 29 T cell receptor beta chains below were found in one sample sequenced in a study of OX40 agonist ivuxolimab in advanced cancers. Library preparation employed the immunoSEQ multiplex PCR assay. Drawn from immuneACCESS, this table holds only the in-frame rearrangements with V and J called that TCRdb kept. Clones are partly lost; checked studies trace under half to an unresolved V gene and leave the rest unexplained. In all, the sample holds some 34,000 clones, and approximately 88% of those were seen once. In total, the top ten clones hold roughly an eighth of the sample. The specimen comprised CD4+ or CD8+ T cells sorted from blood, sampled in a trial of the OX40 agonist ivuxolimab. These receptors originate from an adult with an advanced solid tumor such as melanoma, head and neck, liver or kidney cancer.

The rearrangement joins TRBV29-1 to TRBJ2-2; TRBD1 aligns across 10 bases. This CDR3 is built from 13 residues. The germline V gene has CDR1 SQVTM and CDR2 ANQGSEA. The J segment lost 7 bases and the V segment lost 4 bases, leaving 3 bases of the junction unmatched. The CDR3, as DNA: TGCAGCGTTGGGGACAGGGGCGTCGGGGAGCTGTTTTTT. Translation: CSVGDRGVGELFF.

The chain is built from TRBV9 and TRBJ1-3; maybe TRBD1 (5 bases). V lost 4 bases and J lost 2, with 19 bases in between. Germline CDR1 is SGDLS and CDR2 is YYNGEE. The CDR3 contains 17 residues. The CDR3 spells CASSSPRDGVTGNTIYF. The CDR3 DNA reads TGTGCCAGCAGCTCTCCCAGGGATGGGGTAACTGGAAACACCATATATTTT.

The gene calls are TRBV4-1 and TRBJ1-5; D is undetermined. The V gene lost 1 base and the J gene lost 5 bases, with 6 bases spanning the gap. Germline lookup yields CDR1 MGHRA and CDR2 YSYEKL. The CDR3 totals 13 residues. The chain's CDR3 is CASSQGVYQPQHF. CDR3 sequence (DNA): TGCGCCAGCAGCCAAGGTGTGTATCAGCCCCAGCATTTT.

The chain carries TRBV9 and TRBJ1-6; 8 bases match TRBD1. The CDR3 runs to 15 residues. V gave up 3 bases and J gave up 10 bases; unmatched junction bases: 9. Per germline, CDR1 SGDLS and CDR2 YYNGEE. CDR3 amino acids: CASSGTQGAGSPLHF. DNA for the CDR3: TGTGCCAGCAGCGGGACCCAGGGGGCGGGATCACCCCTCCACTTT.

The chain combines TRBV4-1 with TRBJ1-1; D uncertain. V was shortened by 4 bases and J by 1 base, with 10 bases between the two germline ends. There are 14 residues in the CDR3. Germline values: CDR1 MGHRA, CDR2 YSYEKL. In DNA form, the CDR3 reads TGCGCCAGCAGCCTAGCTTACGGGAACACTGAAGCTTTCTTT. Its translation: CASSLAYGNTEAFF.

J is TRBJ2-1 and V is TRBV5-8; weak D call: TRBD1 (5 bases). Deletions cut 2 bases from V and 2 bases from J, with 11 bases between. The CDR3 length is 15 residues. From germline, CDR1 is SGHTS and CDR2 YDEGEE. The CDR3 sequence is CASSFAGNAYNEQFF. The CDR3 DNA sequence: TGTGCCAGCAGCTTTGCAGGGAATGCCTACAATGAGCAGTTCTTC.

J is TRBJ2-7 and V is TRBV30, with 7 bases identical to TRBD1. The CDR3 is 14 residues long. The germline CDR1 and CDR2 sequences are GTSNPN and SVGIG (reference sequence). Germline trimming cut 1 base from V and 0 bases from J; bases unmatched to any gene: 3. CDR3 region: CAWSDWDSSYEQYF. The CDR3 nucleotides are TGTGCCTGGAGTGACTGGGACAGCTCCTACGAGCAGTACTTC.

This rearrangement joins TRBV4-1 to TRBJ2-3, with TRBD2 as a possible D gene (6 bases). The germline V and J ends were trimmed by 4 bases and 5 bases, with 16 bases remaining between them. Germline assignment: CDR1 MGHRA and CDR2 YSYEKL. The CDR3 consists of 15 residues. The chain's CDR3 is CASSPSGEEGDTQYF. The DNA for the CDR3 is TGCGCCAGCAGCCCCTCGGGGGAGGAAGGAGATACGCAGTATTTT.

V and J are TRBV9 and TRBJ2-6; a weak D match, TRBD1 (5 bases). CDR1 is SGDLS and CDR2 is YYNGEE in the germline V gene. With 0 bases removed from V and 0 bases from J, the gap between germline ends came to 10 bases. The CDR3 has 17 residues. CDR3 in DNA: TGTGCCAGCAGCGTAGATCCAGGGTACTCTGGGGCCAACGTCCTGACTTTC. Translation gives CASSVDPGYSGANVLTF.

This rearrangement joins TRBV13 to TRBJ2-7; D is tentatively TRBD1 or TRBD2 (5 bases each). V was pared by 3 bases and J by 3 bases, with 9 bases between. Germline V gene lookup returns CDR1 PRHDT and CDR2 FYEKMQ (reference sequence). This CDR3 comprises 13 residues. This CDR3 reads CASSLGRDYEQYF. The CDR3 DNA reads as TGTGCCAGCAGCTTGGGACGAGACTACGAGCAGTACTTC.

The genes are TRBV6-5 and TRBJ2-2; D is unresolved. V lost 6 bases, J lost 7 bases, and 12 bases lay in between. Germline V gene sequence: CDR1 MNHEY, CDR2 SVGAGI. CDR3 length: 13 amino acids. DNA of the CDR3: TGTGCCAGCAGGCTTGGCTCAATCGGGGAGCTGTTTTTT. This gives the protein CASRLGSIGELFF.

The chain carries TRBV2 and TRBJ2-7, with a possible D match to TRBD1 (5 bases). The germline V gene encodes CDR1 SNHLY and CDR2 FYNNEI. Trimming removed 1 base at V and 2 bases at J, with 9 bases between. This CDR3 comprises 14 residues. CDR3 nucleotide sequence: TGTGCCAGCAGTGAAGGGGGCCCTCCCTACGAGCAGTACTTC. Translation: CASSEGGPPYEQYF.

The chain is built from TRBV29-1 and TRBJ2-7; weak D call: TRBD2 (6 bases). Germline-derived CDR1 and CDR2 are SQVTM and ANQGSEA. CDR3 size: 12 residues. V lost 6 bases and J lost 3, with 12 bases in between. The CDR3 here is CSVLQEGYEQYF. In nucleotides, the CDR3 is TGCAGCGTCTTGCAGGAGGGCTACGAGCAGTACTTC.

V gene TRBV13 combines with J gene TRBJ1-1; possibly TRBD1 for D (5 bases). The CDR3 length is 17 residues. From germline, CDR1 is PRHDT and CDR2 FYEKMQ (reference sequence). The V end lost 4 bases, the J end lost 0 bases, and 18 bases lay between the germline ends. CDR3 coding DNA: TGTGCCAGCAGCTCAAACCTTCAGACAGTCATGAACACTGAAGCTTTCTTT. Translating gives CASSSNLQTVMNTEAFF. The full variable domain, with the rest looked up from reference TRBV13 and TRBJ1-1, is AAGVIQSPRHLIKEKRETATLKCYPIPRHDTVYWYQQGPGQDPQFLISFYEKMQSDKGSIPDRFSAQQFSDYHSELNMSSLELGDSALYFCASSSNLQTVMNTEAFFGQGTRLTVV.

The V and J genes are TRBV5-5 and TRBJ2-4, with D tentatively TRBD1 or TRBD2 (5 bases each). Deletions cut 4 bases from V and 5 bases from J, with 13 bases between. Germline CDR1 and CDR2: SGHKS and YYEKEE (reference sequence). CDR3 length: 14 residues. CDR3 nucleotides: TGTGCCAGCAGCCTACCGGGACCCCAAAACATTCAGTACTTC. This encodes CASSLPGPQNIQYF.

The chain has TRBV30 and TRBJ2-2; D gene unclear. Deletions cut 2 bases from V and 4 bases from J, with 5 bases between. The CDR3 loop spans 12 amino acids. Germline values: CDR1 GTSNPN, CDR2 SVGIG (reference sequence). The CDR3 region is CAWSRGTGELFF. CDR3 in DNA: TGTGCCTGGAGTCGCGGCACCGGGGAGCTGTTTTTT.

This chain uses TRBV7-6 with TRBJ1-5, with 7 bases matching TRBD1. Looked up from germline, CDR1 is SGHVS and CDR2 is FNYEAQ. The CDR3 has 14 residues. The trim removed 4 bases at V and 8 bases at J, leaving 8 bases unmatched. The CDR3, as DNA: TGTGCCAGCAGCTCAGACAGGGTGGGCGAGCCCCAGCATTTT. Translation gives CASSSDRVGEPQHF.

The chain carries TRBV4-3 and TRBJ2-7; 12 positions match TRBD2. CDR1 and CDR2 (germline): LGHNA, YSLEER. This CDR3 region has 15 residues. The junction had 3 bases not matched to a gene; V was cut back by 2 bases and J by 4 bases. The CDR3 bases are TGCGCCAGCAGCCAACTAGCGGGAGGGCGGTACGAGCAGTACTTC. Its translation is CASSQLAGGRYEQYF.

This clone was seen only a few times. The rearrangement joins TRBV5-6 to TRBJ2-1; D is perhaps TRBD1 or TRBD2 (6 bases each). The CDR3 length is 16 residues. Germline V gives CDR1 SGHDT, CDR2 YYEEEE. V lost 0 bases, J lost 2 bases, and 12 bases lay in between. The CDR3 nucleotides read TGTGCCAGCAGCTTGGGACTCGGGGGCGCCTACAATGAGCAGTTCTTC. It encodes CASSLGLGGAYNEQFF.

The chain joins TRBV13 to TRBJ1-2; unclear D gene. The CDR3 is 15 amino acids. Between the trimmed V and J ends, which lost 5 bases and 3 bases, there was a span of 16 bases. The germline CDR1 and CDR2 sequences are PRHDT and FYEKMQ (reference sequence). The CDR3 protein is CASSPRRVEDYGYTF. CDR3 DNA: TGTGCCAGCAGCCCGCGTAGGGTTGAGGACTATGGCTACACCTTC.

CDR3 DNA sequence: TGTGCCAGCAGCTTAGAACAGGACGGTCCAGAGACCCAGTACTTC. It specifies CASSLEQDGPETQYF. The rearrangement uses TRBV11-2 and TRBJ2-5, with D possibly TRBD1 on 5 matching bases. Trimming pared 0 bases from V and 4 bases from J, leaving 12 bases between. Germline V lookup: CDR1 SGHAT, CDR2 FQNNGV. CDR3 length: 15 residues. Complete variable domain (other parts from reference TRBV11-2 and TRBJ2-5): EAGVAQSPRYKIIEKRQSVAFWCNPISGHATLYWYQQILGQGPKLLIQFQNNGVVDDSQLPKDRFSAERLKGVDSTLKIQPAKLEDSAVYLCASSLEQDGPETQYFGPGTRLLVL.

The genes are TRBV28 and TRBJ1-2, with D maybe TRBD1 (5 bases). The CDR3 is 15 amino acids. Germline CDR1 and CDR2: MDHEN and SYDVKM. V was shortened by 6 bases and J by 0 bases, with 14 bases between the two germline ends. The CDR3 here is CASSYRTHTNYGYTF. Written as DNA, the CDR3 is TGTGCCAGCAGCTACCGGACACATACTAACTATGGCTACACCTTC.

V is TRBV29-1 and J is TRBJ2-5; no clear D. The germline V and J ends were trimmed by 7 bases and 4 bases, with 7 bases remaining between them. CDR1 and CDR2 (germline): SQVTM, ANQGSEA. This CDR3 comprises 10 residues. CDR3 residues: CSATSETQYF. The CDR3 DNA sequence: TGCAGCGCCACCTCAGAGACCCAGTACTTC.

The chain has TRBV4-3 and TRBJ2-1; possibly TRBD1 for D (5 bases). The V end lost 0 bases, the J end lost 6 bases, and 21 bases lay between the germline ends. The CDR3 is 18 amino acids. Looked up from germline, CDR1 is LGHNA and CDR2 is YSLEER. The CDR3 DNA sequence: TGCGCCAGCAGCCAAGATCGGGTTCTGCAGGGTGCAGCCAATGAGCAGTTCTTC. It translates to CASSQDRVLQGAANEQFF.

The chain recombines TRBV6-1 with TRBJ2-5, with D possibly TRBD1 on 5 matching bases. There are 15 residues in the CDR3. CDR1 is MNHNS, CDR2 SASEGT, per germline. V was cut by 0 bases and J by 1 base, with 9 bases left in between. CDR3 sequence (DNA): TGTGCCAGCAGTGAAGCGCCAGGGTTCCAAGAGACCCAGTACTTC. Encoded protein: CASSEAPGFQETQYF.

This clone was counted a few times. The rearrangement links TRBV6-6 to TRBJ2-1; 7 nucleotides agree with TRBD2. V dropped 8 bases and J dropped 9; count of bases not matched to a gene: 16. Germline loops: CDR1 MNHNY, CDR2 SVGAGI (reference sequence). This CDR3 spans 15 amino acids. CDR3 sequence reads: CASFSWLGREGEQFF. The DNA for the CDR3 is TGTGCCAGCTTCAGTTGGCTAGGCAGGGAGGGTGAGCAGTTCTTC.

This rearrangement joins TRBV30 to TRBJ1-5, with D tentatively TRBD1 (5 bases). CDR1 and CDR2 (germline): GTSNPN, SVGIG (reference sequence). The V end lost 3 bases, the J end lost 5 bases, and 17 bases lay between the germline ends. This CDR3 comprises 15 residues. The CDR3 coding sequence is TGTGCCTGGAGAGGGACCGGGGAGTTTTATCAGCCCCAGCATTTT. As protein: CAWRGTGEFYQPQHF.

In the case of this clone: A much larger clone lies one base from this, so it may be a read error. Other DNA sequences within the sample encode an identical CDR3. The rearrangement joins TRBV9 to TRBJ2-2, with D unclear. The CDR3 spans 11 residues. Germline loops: CDR1 SGDLS, CDR2 YYNGEE. The V gene lost 0 bases and the J gene lost 6 bases, with 0 bases spanning the gap. In nucleotides, the CDR3 is TGTGCCAGCAGCGTAGCCGGGGAGCTGTTTTTT. Its translation is CASSVAGELFF. Based on the CDR3 plus reference TRBV9 and TRBJ2-2, the full variable domain is DSGVTQTPKHLITATGQRVTLRCSPRSGDLSVYWYQQSLDQGLQFLIQYYNGEERAKGNILERFSAQQFPDLHSELNLSSLELGDSALYFCASSVAGELFFGEGSRLTVL.

The chain has TRBV5-1 and TRBJ2-5, with D possibly being TRBD2 (5 bases). The germline V gene encodes CDR1 SGHRS and CDR2 YFSETQ. V lost 1 base and J 5 bases, leaving 15 bases between the germline ends. CDR3 length: 15 amino acids. The CDR3 nucleotides read TGCGCCAGCAGCTTGTTCAACGGGGTGGGGGAGACCCAGTACTTC. This sequence encodes CASSLFNGVGETQYF. Full variable domain (remainder filled in from reference TRBV5-1 and TRBJ2-5): KAGVTQTPRYLIKTRGQQVTLSCSPISGHRSVSWYQQTPGQGLQFLFEYFSETQRNKGNFPGRFSGRQFSNSRSEMNVSTLELGDSALYLCASSLFNGVGETQYFGPGTRLLVL.